This T cell receptor (beta chain) was identified during a study of CD8+CD57+ T cells in acquired aplastic anemia. Across the whole study: Across the sorted CD4+ and CD8+ cells, DNA amounts averaged about 3.2 ug. Approximately 10 million reads, on average, were obtained for CD4+ cells from healthy donors. Study findings and constraints: Any difference that existed in CD8+ Simpson's diversity between patients and controls was not significant. Overlapping CD8+ CDR3 repertoires of patients and controls contained about 27 shared sequences.

The template used for profiling TCR beta VDJ and CDR3 was genomic DNA. TCRdb re-called the reads with MiXCR, one entry per CDR3 protein. Of around 170,000 distinct CDR3 sequences listed, around 45% were seen once; the top ten hold approximately 2.9%. The CDR3 runs 15 residues. Looked up from germline, CDR1 is MNHNS and CDR2 is SASEGT. V was clipped by 4 bases and J by 6 bases, with 17 bases between them. This clonotype appeared many times. Its specificity is not known. This TCR came from a human donor in good health. Material: sorted CD4+, CD8+, or CD8+CD57+ T cells (not recorded which) from PBMCs. This chain joins TRBV6-1 and TRBJ2-3, with D tentatively TRBD2 (7 bases). CDR3 in DNA: TGTGCCAGCAGTGGCATAACAGGGCGGGGGGATACGCAGTATTTT. This gives the protein CASSGITGRGDTQYF.